The sequence of this T cell receptor (beta chain) was determined in a study of PD-L1 blockade in urothelial cancer. Trimming stripped 0 bases from V and 4 bases from J, with 8 bases between. The length of the CDR3 is 14 residues. Germline-derived CDR1 and CDR2 are SGHTA and FQGTGA. Indicated time point: peripheral blood 6 weeks after treatment start. Measured with immunoSEQ multiplex PCR; TCRdb has only the in-frame clones, and not every one. The sample has about 43,000 clones; roughly four fifths are singletons. This clonotype was sampled from a man aged 60 to 75 with urothelial cancer. V is TRBV7-3 and J is TRBJ2-3, with D tentatively TRBD1 (5 bases). The material sequenced was PBMCs, taken around atezolizumab (anti-PD-L1) treatment. CDR3 nucleotides: TGTGCCAGCAGCTTAACGACAGATCCAGATACGCAGTATTTT. Translated, it gives CASSLTTDPDTQYF.